The clone carrying this T cell receptor (beta chain) was seen a handful of times. No antigen is known for it. The sample is drawn from a study of T-cell memory formation after mild COVID-19. 5'RACE, which relied on constant-segment primers, yielded TCR alpha and TCR beta cDNA libraries carrying sample barcodes and UMIs. MiXCR was run by TCRdb on the 5' RACE reads, yielding one entry per CDR3 protein. Of fewer than 450,000 distinct CDR3 sequences listed, less than 25% are singletons. Study-level points and caveats: Clones that got smaller from day 15 to 85 had even CD4/CD8, while clones growing later tipped toward CD4+.

CDR3 length: 16 amino acids. V dropped 0 bases and J dropped 5 bases, with 15 bases sitting between them. Germline V gives CDR1 SGHDT, CDR2 YYEEEE. Sequencing was carried out using PBMCs or a T cell subset sorted from them (not recorded which). The TCR comes from an adult woman who had mild COVID-19 (a few samples of this study predate the infection). Cell type and time point are not known. This chain uses TRBV5-6 with TRBJ2-1, with a weak D call TRBD2 (6 bases). CDR3 sequence (DNA): TGTGCCAGCAGCTTGGCCGAGGCGGGAAGCCACAATGAGCAGTTCTTC. Translated: CASSLAEAGSHNEQFF.